This passage covers 15 T cell receptor beta chains from one sample sequenced in a study of technical replicates of blood from a handful of donors. Here immunoSEQ multiplex PCR was the method, and the copy in TCRdb shows in-frame clones only, minus some. The sample carries more than 65,000 clones, 90% to 96% recorded once. Sequenced material: T cells isolated from PBMCs. Every receptor here comes from a human donor in good health.

This clone was picked up one time. DNA of the CDR3: TGTGCCAGCAGCGCTCGGGCGGGAGCCCACAATGAGCAGTTCTTC. This translates into CASSARAGAHNEQFF. The genes are TRBV7-9 and TRBJ2-1; TRBD2 matches 7 bases. Per germline, CDR1 SEHNR and CDR2 FQNEAQ (reference sequence). V shed 5 bases and J 5 bases; nucleotides not matched to a gene: 9. The CDR3 is made up of 15 amino acids.

The rearrangement uses TRBV9 and TRBJ1-2, with 8 bases identical to TRBD1. CDR3 length: 13 amino acids. The ends lost 2 bases at V and 8 bases at J; junction bases unmatched: 5. Germline V gene data show CDR1 as SGDLS and CDR2 as YYNGEE. The CDR3 sequence is CASSVPGGRGYTF. The CDR3 DNA reads as TGTGCCAGCAGCGTCCCAGGGGGCCGAGGCTACACCTTC.

This chain links TRBV10-3 with TRBJ1-4, with D maybe TRBD1 (6 bases). The CDR3 is made up of 16 amino acids. CDR1 is ENHRY, CDR2 SYGVKD, per germline. V lost 3 bases to trimming and J lost 7 bases, with 18 bases between them. The CDR3 sequence is CAISDATGQLTEKLFF. For the CDR3, the DNA is TGTGCCATCAGTGATGCAACAGGGCAGTTGACTGAAAAACTGTTTTTT.

The V gene is TRBV7-2, the J gene TRBJ2-3, with unresolved D. Germline CDR1 is SGHTA and CDR2 is FQGNSA. With 5 bases removed from V and 3 bases from J, the gap between germline ends came to 15 bases. The CDR3 totals 15 residues. The CDR3 DNA reads as TGTGCCAGCAGCCTCGAAGGCACGGAGACAGATACGCAGTATTTT. Encoded protein: CASSLEGTETDTQYF. Using reference TRBV7-2 and TRBJ2-3 for the parts outside the CDR3, the full variable domain is GAGVSQSPSNKVTEKGKDVELRCDPISGHTALYWYRQSLGQGLEFLIYFQGNSAPDKSGLPSDRFSAERTGGSVSTLTIQRTQQEDSAVYLCASSLEGTETDTQYFGPGTRLTVL.

CDR3 nucleotide sequence: TGTGCCAGCTCTAGGAAGATGGACAGGGGACTCGCGAACACCGGGGAGCTGTTTTTT. This gives the protein CASSRKMDRGLANTGELFF. The chain is built from TRBV18 and TRBJ2-2, with 9 bases identical to TRBD1. Germline-derived CDR1 and CDR2 are KGHSH and LQKENI. The CDR3 length is 19 residues. After removal of 6 bases from V and 0 bases from J, the junction contained 14 bases not matched to a gene.

The chain is built from TRBV19 and TRBJ1-1, with D perhaps TRBD1 (5 bases). In germline, CDR1 is LNHDA, CDR2 SQIVND (reference sequence). The CDR3 is 14 amino acids. V was cut by 5 bases and J by 2 bases, with 12 bases left in between. The CDR3 DNA reads as TGTGCCAGTAGTCTTGTCGGGGGAAACACTGAAGCTTTCTTT. As protein: CASSLVGGNTEAFF. The full variable domain, completed using reference TRBV19 and TRBJ1-1, is DGGITQSPKYLFRKEGQNVTLSCEQNLNHDAMYWYRQDPGQGLRLIYYSQIVNDFQKGDIAEGYSVSREKKESFPLTVTSAQKNPTAFYLCASSLVGGNTEAFFGQGTRLTVV.

The chain has TRBV4-3 and TRBJ2-6; tentative D call: TRBD2 (5 bases). V was clipped by 3 bases and J by 4 bases, with 10 bases between them. The CDR3 covers 15 residues. Looked up from germline, CDR1 is LGHNA and CDR2 is YSLEER. The CDR3 region has the DNA TGCGCCAGCAGCCAGGGAGCTGCGGGGGCCAACGTCCTGACTTTC. It yields the protein CASSQGAAGANVLTF.

J is TRBJ2-6 and V is TRBV29-1; possible D gene TRBD1, 5 bases. V was pared by 1 base and J by 0 bases, with 7 bases between. Germline lookup yields CDR1 SQVTM and CDR2 ANQGSEA. This CDR3 has 15 residues. CDR3 bases: TGCAGCGTTGAAGGACAGAGCTCTGGGGCCAACGTCCTGACTTTC. Its translation is CSVEGQSSGANVLTF.

The rearrangement joins TRBV30 to TRBJ2-1; 8 bases line up with TRBD2. From germline, CDR1 is GTSNPN and CDR2 SVGIG (reference sequence). There are 15 residues in the CDR3. Trimming at V came to 3 bases and at J to 2 bases, leaving 6 bases not matched to a gene. CDR3 residues: CAWSQTSETYNEQFF. Here the CDR3 DNA reads TGTGCCTGGAGCCAGACTAGCGAAACCTACAATGAGCAGTTCTTC.

The V and J genes are TRBV6-5 and TRBJ1-4; D is possibly TRBD1 (5 bases). Trimming took 0 bases from V and 8 from J, leaving 13 bases between them. The length of the CDR3 is 15 residues. CDR1 is MNHEY, CDR2 SVGAGI, per germline. In DNA form, the CDR3 reads TGTGCCAGCAGTTACTCGGGGCGTACCTCGGAAAAACTGTTTTTT. Its protein product is CASSYSGRTSEKLFF.

The chain combines TRBV13 with TRBJ2-1, with 9 bases lining up with TRBD1. Trimming at V came to 0 bases and at J to 5 bases, leaving 2 bases not matched to a gene. The CDR3 extends over 15 amino acids. CDR1 PRHDT and CDR2 FYEKMQ come from the germline V gene (reference sequence). CDR3 DNA sequence: TGTGCCAGCAGCTTAGGGGACAGGGGTAACAATGAGCAGTTCTTC. It encodes CASSLGDRGNNEQFF.

The chain employs TRBV28 and TRBJ1-2; D perhaps matches TRBD1 (5 bases). V lost 5 bases and J lost 7, with 14 bases in between. The germline V gene has CDR1 MDHEN and CDR2 SYDVKM. The CDR3 contains 13 residues. As DNA, the CDR3 is TGTGCCAGCAGTATACAGGAAAAGCGTGGCTACACCTTC. Amino acid sequence: CASSIQEKRGYTF.

The DNA of the CDR3 is TGTGCCAGCAGCTTATTTTCTAGCGGGATGGGACATCAAGAGACCCAGTACTTC. It yields the protein CASSLFSSGMGHQETQYF. The gene calls are TRBV7-6 and TRBJ2-5; 9 bases line up with TRBD2. V shed 2 bases and J 2 bases; nucleotides not matched to a gene: 12. CDR1 and CDR2 from the germline V gene are SGHVS and FNYEAQ. The CDR3 consists of 18 residues.

The chain recombines TRBV7-9 with TRBJ2-2; D is perhaps TRBD2 (5 bases). CDR1 is SEHNR, CDR2 FQNEAQ, per germline (reference sequence). The CDR3 runs to 15 residues. Trimming removed 3 bases from V and 0 bases from J, with 8 bases in between. The CDR3 is CASSFALANTGELFF. The CDR3 DNA is TGTGCCAGCAGCTTCGCACTAGCGAACACCGGGGAGCTGTTTTTT.

The rearrangement uses TRBV27 and TRBJ2-7; D is ambiguous. The V end was cut by 5 bases, the J end by 0 bases, with 17 bases between. The germline V gene has CDR1 MNHEY and CDR2 SMNVEV (reference sequence). The CDR3 is made up of 16 amino acids. The CDR3 sequence: CASSASAGSLSYEQYF. The CDR3 DNA follows: TGTGCCAGCAGTGCATCGGCCGGGTCCCTCTCCTACGAGCAGTACTTC.